Each of the 30 T cell receptor beta chains below was sequenced from the same sample in a study of shared clonotypes between healthy human individuals. Assay: immunoSEQ multiplex PCR; the TCRdb copy retains only in-frame clones and omits some. The repertoire holds some 1.1 million clones, with about 72% as singletons. The sample comprised memory CD4+ T cells from PBMCs. The sample's subset: CD45RA-negative fraction. These receptors were collected from a man between 18 and 35 years old in good health. Some clones in this sample may be carry-over from other donors' samples.

The chain has TRBV16 and TRBJ1-4, with unresolved D. The CDR3 covers 15 residues. Trimming stripped 1 base from V and 8 bases from J, with 14 bases between. CDR1 is KGHSY and CDR2 is FQNENV in the germline V gene. The CDR3 loop is CASSQLSRTGEKLFF. The CDR3 DNA follows: TGTGCCAGCAGCCAATTGTCCCGGACCGGAGAAAAACTGTTTTTT.

The chain is built from TRBV6-5 and TRBJ2-7, with 8 bases that match TRBD2. V was pared by 2 bases and J by 6 bases, with 6 bases of the junction left unmatched. The CDR3 runs to 14 residues. Per germline, CDR1 MNHEY and CDR2 SVGAGI. The CDR3 DNA is TGTGCCAGCAGTTACGACGGGAGGGCGGTCGAGCAGTACTTC. It translates to CASSYDGRAVEQYF.

This rearrangement joins TRBV11-3 to TRBJ2-1, with D possibly matching TRBD2 (6 bases). The V gene lost 0 bases and the J gene lost 9 bases, with 9 bases spanning the gap. Germline CDR1 and CDR2: SGHNT and YENEEA. The CDR3 is 13 amino acids. In DNA form, the CDR3 reads TGTGCCAGCAGCTTAGATACGGGAGTTGAGCAGTTCTTC. Translation gives CASSLDTGVEQFF.

The V gene is TRBV5-1, the J gene TRBJ2-7, with 7 bases aligning to TRBD2. CDR1 and CDR2 from the germline V gene are SGHRS and YFSETQ. The CDR3 runs to 15 residues. V shed 4 bases, J shed 0 bases, and the junction held 7 bases outside the gene matches. As DNA, the CDR3 is TGCGCCAGCAGCCGGAGGGGAGGGAGCTCCTACGAGCAGTACTTC. Encoded protein: CASSRRGGSSYEQYF. The full variable domain, its missing parts supplied by reference TRBV5-1 and TRBJ2-7, is KAGVTQTPRYLIKTRGQQVTLSCSPISGHRSVSWYQQTPGQGLQFLFEYFSETQRNKGNFPGRFSGRQFSNSRSEMNVSTLELGDSALYLCASSRRGGSSYEQYFGPGTRLTVT.

The V call is TRBV29-1, the J call TRBJ1-5, with TRBD1 matching 9 bases. Germline V gene lookup returns CDR1 SQVTM and CDR2 ANQGSEA. V was pared by 5 bases and J by 5 bases, with 10 bases of the junction left unmatched. The CDR3 has 15 residues. The CDR3 region has the DNA TGCAGCGTTTCCGAACAGGGGGCCCCCGATCAGCCCCAGCATTTT. Translated, it gives CSVSEQGAPDQPQHF.

This chain joins TRBV19 and TRBJ1-1; D gene uncertain. With 5 bases removed from V and 2 bases from J, the gap between germline ends came to 15 bases. The CDR3 contains 15 residues. The germline V gene has CDR1 LNHDA and CDR2 SQIVND (reference sequence). The CDR3 loop is CASSALIHLNTEAFF. In DNA, the CDR3 is TGTGCCAGTAGTGCCCTCATACACCTCAACACTGAAGCTTTCTTT.

V usage is TRBV15 and J usage is TRBJ2-7, with TRBD2 matching over 7 bases. V gave up 0 bases and J gave up 4 bases; unmatched junction bases: 12. CDR1 and CDR2 from the germline V gene are LNHNV and YYDKDF (reference sequence). There are 17 residues in the CDR3. The CDR3 reads CATSRDKGFGGGYEQYF. The CDR3 DNA is TGTGCCACCAGCAGAGATAAGGGCTTTGGGGGAGGGTACGAGCAGTACTTC.

The sample holds a few counts of this clone. The J gene is TRBJ1-2, the V gene TRBV7-9, with D perhaps matching TRBD1 (5 bases). The CDR3 has 15 residues. CDR1 is SEHNR, CDR2 FQNEAQ, per germline (reference sequence). V lost 5 bases and J lost 8, with 21 bases in between. The CDR3 DNA reads TGTGCCAGCAGCCCCTTGACTACGGGGGTCCTGGGCTACACCTTC. As protein: CASSPLTTGVLGYTF.

This clone has more than one count but fewer than ten. J is TRBJ1-2 and V is TRBV29-1; D unresolved. Germline-derived CDR1 and CDR2 are SQVTM and ANQGSEA. This CDR3 comprises 14 residues. V lost 3 bases, J lost 4 bases, and 15 bases lay in between. The CDR3: CSVDPGGSGYGYTF. CDR3 bases: TGCAGCGTTGACCCAGGCGGTTCGGGCTATGGCTACACCTTC.

This chain connects TRBV27 to TRBJ1-3; TRBD1 matches at 7 bases. CDR3 length: 15 residues. Germline V gene sequence: CDR1 MNHEY, CDR2 SMNVEV (reference sequence). With 5 bases clipped from V and 4 bases from J, the junction kept 8 bases outside the gene matches. The CDR3 loop is CASSPLGQLGNTIYF. For the CDR3, the DNA is TGTGCCAGCAGTCCCCTGGGACAGCTGGGAAACACCATATATTTT.

The chain employs TRBV20-1 and TRBJ1-1; the D gene is possibly TRBD1 (5 bases). Germline CDR1 reads DFQATT; CDR2 reads SNEGSKA (reference sequence). The CDR3 is 11 amino acids. The CDR3 region has the DNA TGCAGGGGGACTTGGGACACTGAAGCTTTCTTT. Translated, it gives CRGTWDTEAFF.

To note about this clone: This sample includes further DNA sequences coding for the same CDR3. The chain has TRBV6-4 and TRBJ2-1; the D is unclear. The CDR3 loop spans 14 amino acids. The germline V gene has CDR1 MRHNA and CDR2 SNTAGT. V was cut by 3 bases and J by 6 bases, with 12 bases left in between. The CDR3 region is CASSEKDGLNEQFF. CDR3 nucleotide sequence: TGTGCCAGCAGTGAGAAGGACGGCCTCAATGAGCAGTTCTTC.

The rearrangement joins TRBV14 to TRBJ2-1; 7 bases are a match to TRBD2. The CDR3 length is 14 residues. Germline assignment: CDR1 SGHDN and CDR2 FVKESK. V dropped 5 bases and J dropped 8; count of bases not matched to a gene: 9. CDR3 protein: CASSGGGPWDEQFF. The CDR3 region has the DNA TGTGCCAGCAGCGGGGGGGGACCTTGGGATGAGCAGTTCTTC.

This clone has a single count. V gene TRBV5-1 combines with J gene TRBJ2-7; 12 positions agree with TRBD2. Germline trimming cut 4 bases from V and 6 bases from J; bases unmatched to any gene: 8. Germline-derived CDR1 and CDR2 are SGHRS and YFSETQ. The CDR3 consists of 15 residues. CDR3 residues: CASSGLAGSFSEQYF. CDR3 nucleotides: TGCGCCAGCAGCGGACTAGCGGGGAGTTTTAGCGAGCAGTACTTC.

The chain uses TRBV7-2 and TRBJ2-3, with TRBD1 matching over 7 bases. The CDR3 length is 16 residues. CDR1 is SGHTA, CDR2 FQGNSA, per germline. The J segment lost 6 bases and the V segment lost 4 bases, leaving 13 bases of the junction unmatched. The CDR3 region is CASSWSTGSYSDTQYF. DNA of the CDR3: TGTGCCAGCAGCTGGTCGACAGGGTCTTATTCCGATACGCAGTATTTT.

The rearrangement uses TRBV4-2 and TRBJ2-5; 7 bases line up with TRBD1. After removal of 0 bases from V and 5 bases from J, the junction contained 15 bases not matched to a gene. The CDR3 extends over 18 amino acids. Germline CDR1 and CDR2: LGHNA and YNFKEQ. The CDR3 DNA reads TGTGCCAGCAGCCAAGAACTAGGGACAGTATACAGTAGGGAGACCCAGTACTTC. It is translated as CASSQELGTVYSRETQYF.

The CDR3 DNA follows: TGCGCCAGCAGCCCTGGGGGCGGGAGCGATCAGCCCCAGCATTTT. Protein sequence: CASSPGGGSDQPQHF. The chain employs TRBV5-1 and TRBJ1-5, with D possibly being TRBD1 (6 bases). The germline V gene encodes CDR1 SGHRS and CDR2 YFSETQ. V was pared by 4 bases and J by 5 bases, with 16 bases between. The CDR3 is 15 residues long. Filled out from reference TRBV5-1 and TRBJ1-5, the complete variable domain reads KAGVTQTPRYLIKTRGQQVTLSCSPISGHRSVSWYQQTPGQGLQFLFEYFSETQRNKGNFPGRFSGRQFSNSRSEMNVSTLELGDSALYLCASSPGGGSDQPQHFGDGTRLSIL.

The chain uses TRBV7-2 and TRBJ2-3; the D gene is possibly TRBD1 (8 bases). The CDR3 has 16 residues. The germline V and J ends were trimmed by 4 bases and 4 bases, with 18 bases remaining between them. Germline V gene lookup returns CDR1 SGHTA and CDR2 FQGNSA. The CDR3 nucleotides read TGTGCCAGCAGCTCCATACTACAGGGGGGGCCAGATACGCAGTATTTT. Translated, it gives CASSSILQGGPDTQYF.

The V and J genes are TRBV9 and TRBJ2-2; 9 nucleotides agree with TRBD2. This CDR3 is built from 16 residues. Per the germline V gene, CDR1 is SGDLS and CDR2 is YYNGEE. Trimming at V came to 3 bases and at J to 4 bases, leaving 7 bases not matched to a gene. The CDR3 spells CASSGPGLASTGELFF. The CDR3 DNA sequence: TGTGCCAGCAGCGGACCGGGACTAGCTTCCACCGGGGAGCTGTTTTTT.

This chain joins TRBV10-1 and TRBJ2-3, with TRBD1 matching over 9 bases. V shed 5 bases and J 7 bases; nucleotides not matched to a gene: 7. CDR1 and CDR2 from the germline V gene are WNHNN and SYGVQD (reference sequence). The CDR3 loop spans 14 amino acids. The chain's CDR3 is CASSNRGRTNTQYF. CDR3 bases: TGCGCCAGCAGTAACAGGGGGCGTACTAATACGCAGTATTTT.

This clone was seen more than once but under ten times. V is TRBV30 and J is TRBJ1-1; the D gene is possibly TRBD1 (5 bases). The germline gives CDR1 GTSNPN, CDR2 SVGIG (reference sequence). This CDR3 contains 12 residues. The V end was cut by 4 bases, the J end by 10 bases, with 16 bases between. The CDR3 region is CAWTQGKYRAFF. The DNA of the CDR3 is TGTGCCTGGACCCAGGGAAAATACCGAGCTTTCTTT.

To note about this clone: This may come from a read error, since a much larger clone is one base off. The V and J genes are TRBV12-1 and TRBJ1-1; whether TRBD1, the table's D call, matches the DNA was not checked. TRBV12-1 is a pseudogene locus. The CDR3 length is 14 residues. Here the CDR3 reads CASSFDRGNTEAFF. The DNA for the CDR3 is TGTGCCAGCAGCTTCGACAGGGGGAACACTGAAGCTTTCTTT.

This chain links TRBV6-1 with TRBJ2-7, with 10 bases identical to TRBD2. V shed 7 bases, J shed 3 bases, and the junction held 6 bases outside the gene matches. CDR1 and CDR2 (germline): MNHNS, SASEGT. CDR3 length: 14 residues. DNA for the CDR3: TGTGCCAGCACTCCTAGCGGGAGCTTCTACGAGCAGTACTTC. Residues: CASTPSGSFYEQYF.

As to this clone: At the DNA level, this CDR3 is encoded by other sequences in the same sample as well. The rearrangement joins TRBV29-1 to TRBJ1-2, with a tentative D call TRBD1 (5 bases). In germline, CDR1 is SQVTM, CDR2 ANQGSEA. CDR3 length equals 17 residues. The ends were cut back, 3 bases at V and 6 bases at J, with 26 bases in the middle. The CDR3 coding sequence is TGCAGCGTTGAGAATCCCCAGGGCGAGGGCGTTTGGGATGGCTACACCTTC. This encodes CSVENPQGEGVWDGYTF.

V and J are TRBV19 and TRBJ2-5, with 13 bases matching TRBD2. The CDR3 length is 15 residues. Unmatched junction bases numbered 5, after V lost 5 bases and J lost 5 bases. Germline-derived CDR1 and CDR2 are LNHDA and SQIVND (reference sequence). The DNA for the CDR3 is TGTGCCAGTAGTCGGACTAGCGGGAGTATCGAGACCCAGTACTTC. Its protein product is CASSRTSGSIETQYF.

This chain links TRBV7-9 with TRBJ1-5; maybe TRBD1 (5 bases). The CDR3 loop spans 13 amino acids. The germline CDR1 and CDR2 sequences are SEHNR and FQNEAQ (reference sequence). Trimming left V 5 bases short and J 4 bases short, with 9 bases between. CDR3 region: CASSVPGNQPQHF. CDR3 bases: TGTGCCAGCAGCGTTCCAGGGAATCAGCCCCAGCATTTT. Looking up the rest from reference TRBV7-9 and TRBJ1-5 gives the full variable domain: DTGVSQNPRHKITKRGQNVTFRCDPISEHNRLYWYRQTLGQGPEFLTYFQNEAQLEKSRLLSDRFSAERPKGSFSTLEIQRTEQGDSAMYLCASSVPGNQPQHFGDGTRLSIL.

This clone was counted a single time. The rearrangement uses TRBV6-1 and TRBJ2-2; D unresolved. The CDR3 runs 11 residues. Germline V CDR1 and CDR2: MNHNS, SASEGT. Trimming left V 5 bases short and J 10 bases short, with 8 bases between. In DNA, the CDR3 is TGTGCCAGCAGTTATGGAGAGGAGCTGTTTTTT. Its protein is CASSYGEELFF.

The CDR3 sequence: CASSQVLQVNYGYTF. The CDR3 nucleotides are TGCGCCAGCAGCCAAGTCTTACAGGTTAACTATGGCTACACCTTC. The V call is TRBV4-3, the J call TRBJ1-2, with D possibly matching TRBD1 (5 bases). The length of the CDR3 is 15 residues. Germline-derived CDR1 and CDR2 are LGHNA and YSLEER. V lost 1 base to trimming and J lost 1 base, with 10 bases between them.

There are a few counts of this clone. The chain carries TRBV6-6 and TRBJ1-4; no reliable D call. The CDR3 totals 16 residues. Trimming took off 1 base at V and 0 bases at J, with 9 bases between the two ends. Germline V CDR1 and CDR2: MNHNY, SVGAGI (reference sequence). CDR3 amino acids: CASSYLPTATNEKLFF. CDR3 nucleotides: TGTGCCAGCAGTTACTTGCCGACTGCAACTAATGAAAAACTGTTTTTT.

The chain uses TRBV5-4 and TRBJ1-2; TRBD1 aligns across 8 bases. Germline V gives CDR1 SGHNT, CDR2 YYREEE (reference sequence). This CDR3 spans 16 amino acids. The trim removed 5 bases at V and 2 bases at J, leaving 11 bases unmatched. The CDR3 protein is CASSRGADRENYGYTF. For the CDR3, the DNA is TGTGCCAGCAGTAGGGGTGCGGACAGGGAAAACTATGGCTACACCTTC.